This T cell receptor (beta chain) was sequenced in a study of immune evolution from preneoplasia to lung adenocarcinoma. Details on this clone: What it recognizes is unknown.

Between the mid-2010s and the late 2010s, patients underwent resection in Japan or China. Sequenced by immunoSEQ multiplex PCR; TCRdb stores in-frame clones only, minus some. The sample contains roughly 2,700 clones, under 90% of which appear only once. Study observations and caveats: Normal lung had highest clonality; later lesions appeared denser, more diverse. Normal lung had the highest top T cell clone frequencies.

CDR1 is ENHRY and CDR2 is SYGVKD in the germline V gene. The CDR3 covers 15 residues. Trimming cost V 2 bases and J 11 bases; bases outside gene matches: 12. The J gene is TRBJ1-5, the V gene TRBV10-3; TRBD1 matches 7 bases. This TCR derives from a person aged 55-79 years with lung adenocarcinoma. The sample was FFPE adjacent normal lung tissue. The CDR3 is CAISEGGQTYSSQHF. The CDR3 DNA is TGTGCCATCAGTGAGGGGGGACAGACCTATTCGTCCCAGCATTTT.